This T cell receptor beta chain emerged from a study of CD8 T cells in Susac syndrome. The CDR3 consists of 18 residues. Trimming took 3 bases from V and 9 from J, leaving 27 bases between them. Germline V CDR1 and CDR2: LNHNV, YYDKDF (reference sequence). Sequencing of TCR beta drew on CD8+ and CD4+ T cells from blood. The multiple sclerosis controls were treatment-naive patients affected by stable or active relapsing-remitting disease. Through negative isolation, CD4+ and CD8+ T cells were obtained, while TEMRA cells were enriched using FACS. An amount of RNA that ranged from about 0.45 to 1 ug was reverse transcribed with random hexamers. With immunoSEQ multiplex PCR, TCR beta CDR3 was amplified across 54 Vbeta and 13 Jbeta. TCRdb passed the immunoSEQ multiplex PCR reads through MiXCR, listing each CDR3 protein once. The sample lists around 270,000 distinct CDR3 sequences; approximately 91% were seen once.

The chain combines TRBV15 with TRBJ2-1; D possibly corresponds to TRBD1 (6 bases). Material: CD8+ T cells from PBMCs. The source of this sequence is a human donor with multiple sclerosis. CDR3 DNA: TGTGCCACCAGCAGGCGAACTAAGGGCGGCCTCCCAGGGGTTGAGCAGTTCTTC. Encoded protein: CATSRRTKGGLPGVEQFF.